These 27 T cell receptor beta chains came from one sample sequenced in a study of cytomegalovirus exposure and HLA in healthy donors. The PCR made use of 60 Vbeta and 13 Jbeta primers. Clones were read by immunoSEQ multiplex PCR, and TCRdb kept only the in-frame ones, dropping some. Of 90,000 to 150,000 clones in the sample, less than 10% were seen once. The specimen sequenced was PBMCs. These receptors all come from a woman between 35 and 50 years old in good health and CMV-seropositive.

This clone turned up a few times. The CDR3 spells CASSLQVSGANVLTF. CDR3 DNA: TGTGCCAGTAGTCTCCAGGTCTCTGGGGCCAACGTCCTGACTTTC. This rearrangement joins TRBV19 to TRBJ2-6; D uncertain. V lost 5 bases and J 0 bases, leaving 8 bases between the germline ends. The CDR3 is made up of 15 amino acids. In germline, CDR1 is LNHDA, CDR2 SQIVND (reference sequence).

This clone has just a few counts. J is TRBJ2-2 and V is TRBV28; 10 bases line up with TRBD1. The CDR3 is 16 residues long. Germline V lookup: CDR1 MDHEN, CDR2 SYDVKM. Unmatched junction bases numbered 8, after V lost 6 bases and J lost 4 bases. The CDR3 sequence: CASRHRDRGITGELFF. CDR3 sequence (DNA): TGTGCCAGCAGGCACCGGGACAGGGGTATCACCGGGGAGCTGTTTTTT.

The chain recombines TRBV27 with TRBJ2-5; TRBD1 might be the D (6 bases). V lost 3 bases and J 3 bases, leaving 8 bases between the germline ends. Germline loops: CDR1 MNHEY, CDR2 SMNVEV (reference sequence). This CDR3 contains 13 residues. Here the CDR3 DNA reads TGTGCCAGCAGTTTTTCAGGGGAAGAGACCCAGTACTTC. Protein sequence: CASSFSGEETQYF.

The chain uses TRBV5-1 and TRBJ1-2; 10 bases agree with TRBD1. V shed 5 bases, J shed 8 bases, and the junction held 6 bases outside the gene matches. This CDR3 region has 13 residues. Germline V gene lookup returns CDR1 SGHRS and CDR2 YFSETQ. The CDR3 nucleotides read TGCGCCAGCAGACTTGACAGGGGGCGCGGCTACACCTTC. Residues: CASRLDRGRGYTF.

CDR3 DNA: TGTGCCAGCAGCCCGCGGACAGGGGTGAACACTGAAGCTTTCTTT. This sequence encodes CASSPRTGVNTEAFF. The rearrangement uses TRBV7-6 and TRBJ1-1; 9 bases agree with TRBD1. Germline V gives CDR1 SGHVS, CDR2 FNYEAQ. This CDR3 has 15 residues. The V and J ends lost 5 bases and 0 bases, in that order; junction bases with no gene match: 4.

The sample holds a few counts of this clone. The CDR3 sequence is CASSRRTSGGLAPNNEQFF. The CDR3, as DNA: TGCGCCAGCAGCCGGCGGACTAGCGGGGGGTTAGCCCCTAACAATGAGCAGTTCTTC. This rearrangement joins TRBV4-1 to TRBJ2-1; 14 positions agree with TRBD2. Germline V lookup: CDR1 MGHRA, CDR2 YSYEKL. The junction had 13 bases not matched to a gene; V was cut back by 4 bases and J by 5 bases. CDR3 length: 19 residues.

This clone was counted a few times. V and J are TRBV27 and TRBJ1-6; D is unclear. CDR1 is MNHEY, CDR2 SMNVEV, per germline (reference sequence). The V gene lost 10 bases and the J gene lost 0 bases, with 10 bases spanning the gap. This CDR3 contains 14 residues. The CDR3 loop reads CATQTSSYNSPLHF. DNA for the CDR3: TGTGCCACCCAAACAAGCTCCTATAATTCACCCCTCCACTTT.

The chain is built from TRBV5-1 and TRBJ2-1; 11 bases match TRBD1. Germline CDR1 SGHRS, CDR2 YFSETQ. Trimming at V came to 4 bases and at J to 9 bases, leaving 6 bases not matched to a gene. The CDR3 sequence is 14 residues long. For the CDR3, the DNA is TGCGCCAGCAGCCTCGGGACAGGGGGTGGTGAGCAGTTCTTC. This sequence encodes CASSLGTGGGEQFF.

This clone came up a few times. Other DNA sequences from this sample encode an identical CDR3 as well. The rearrangement uses TRBV18 and TRBJ1-5; possibly TRBD1 for D (6 bases). This CDR3 spans 14 amino acids. V shed 3 bases and J shed 1 base, with 7 bases lying between them. Germline-derived CDR1 and CDR2 are KGHSH and LQKENI. The CDR3 DNA follows: TGTGCCAGCTCACCGGACAGAAGCAATCAGCCCCAGCATTTT. It encodes CASSPDRSNQPQHF.

The sample holds a few counts of this clone. The chain carries TRBV7-9 and TRBJ1-1; TRBD1 agrees at 11 bases. CDR1 and CDR2 (germline): SEHNR, FQNEAQ (reference sequence). V shed 4 bases, J shed 1 base, and the junction held 5 bases outside the gene matches. The CDR3 consists of 16 residues. CDR3 nucleotides: TGTGCCAGCAGCTACTGGACAGGGGGCACGAACACTGAAGCTTTCTTT. It encodes CASSYWTGGTNTEAFF.

The chain employs TRBV19 and TRBJ2-3; D call uncertain. Germline V gene sequence: CDR1 LNHDA, CDR2 SQIVND (reference sequence). This CDR3 is built from 13 residues. Trimming cost V 3 bases and J 3 bases, with 7 bases left between them. CDR3 loop: CASSIPLTDTQYF. CDR3 in DNA: TGTGCCAGTAGTATCCCTCTGACAGATACGCAGTATTTT.

V is TRBV6-4 and J is TRBJ2-1; 9 bases align to TRBD2. The V gene end was trimmed by 4 bases and the J gene end by 8 bases; junction bases not matched to a gene: 9. In germline, CDR1 is MRHNA, CDR2 SNTAGT. The CDR3 is 15 amino acids. CDR3 sequence: CASSGGRGGEDEQFF. As DNA, the CDR3 is TGTGCCAGCAGTGGAGGGCGGGGGGGCGAAGATGAGCAGTTCTTC.

This clone was observed a few times. The sample contains more than one DNA sequence encoding this CDR3. The V and J genes are TRBV5-1 and TRBJ2-3; D gene ambiguous. Trimming left V 4 bases short and J 0 bases short, with 3 bases between. The CDR3 length is 12 residues. CDR1 SGHRS and CDR2 YFSETQ come from the germline V gene. Written as DNA, the CDR3 is TGCGCCAGCAGCCTAAGCACAGATACGCAGTATTTT. It is translated as CASSLSTDTQYF.

This clone was found a few times. V gene TRBV11-2 combines with J gene TRBJ1-1; D unclear. CDR3 length equals 14 residues. CDR1 is SGHAT and CDR2 is FQNNGV in the germline V gene. V was pared by 2 bases and J by 4 bases, with 11 bases between. The CDR3 nucleotides are TGTGCCAGCAGCTTATCTCCCTCGGGCACTGAAGCTTTCTTT. It is translated as CASSLSPSGTEAFF.

The table lists this clone with a few counts. The rearrangement links TRBV27 to TRBJ2-7, with D perhaps matching TRBD1 (6 bases). V lost 5 bases and J 3 bases, leaving 8 bases between the germline ends. The CDR3 loop spans 12 amino acids. CDR1 and CDR2 from the germline V gene are MNHEY and SMNVEV (reference sequence). Written as DNA, the CDR3 is TGTGCCAGCAGTGACAGGTTCTACGAGCAGTACTTC. This codes for CASSDRFYEQYF.

The rearrangement uses TRBV9 and TRBJ2-5; 9 bases are a match to TRBD2. The J call may be incorrect, as the DNA end agrees better with TRBJ2-7. The CDR3 has 14 amino acids. Germline lookup yields CDR1 SGDLS and CDR2 YYNGEE. DNA of the CDR3: TGTGCCAGCAGCGGACTAGCGGAAACCTACGAGCAGTACTTC. Residues: CASSGLAETYEQYF.

This clone was recorded a few times. This sequence joins TRBV6-1 and TRBJ2-1; 8 bases agree with TRBD2. Germline lookup yields CDR1 MNHNS and CDR2 SASEGT. This CDR3 comprises 15 residues. With 4 bases clipped from V and 4 bases from J, the junction kept 6 bases outside the gene matches. CDR3 in amino acids: CASSARGGEYNEQFF. As DNA, the CDR3 is TGTGCCAGCAGTGCCCGGGGGGGGGAGTACAATGAGCAGTTCTTC.

This clone has more than one count but fewer than ten. The J gene is TRBJ2-7, the V gene TRBV6-1; the match to TRBD1 covers 9 bases. This CDR3 is built from 13 residues. From germline, CDR1 is MNHNS and CDR2 SASEGT. V lost 6 bases, J lost 4 bases, and 4 bases stayed unmatched. CDR3 DNA: TGTGCCAGCAGCCGGGACAGGGCGTACGAGCAGTACTTC. Translating it yields CASSRDRAYEQYF.

This rearrangement joins TRBV6-7 to TRBJ1-5; 9 nucleotides align to TRBD1. TRBV6-7 is marked as an open reading frame, function uncertain. The CDR3 runs to 17 residues. With 4 bases clipped from V and 0 bases from J, the junction kept 7 bases outside the gene matches. CDR3: CASSCPGQGISNQPQHF. The CDR3 region has the DNA TGTGCCAGCAGTTGCCCGGGACAGGGAATTAGCAATCAGCCCCAGCATTTT.

The CDR3 nucleotides read TGTGCCAGCAGTCCCTCGGGACAGGGTATCATGAACACTGAAGCTTTCTTT. Its translation is CASSPSGQGIMNTEAFF. The gene calls are TRBV6-4 and TRBJ1-1; 9 bases line up with TRBD1. CDR1 and CDR2 from the germline V gene are MRHNA and SNTAGT. The CDR3 totals 17 residues. Unmatched junction bases numbered 10, after V lost 5 bases and J lost 0 bases.

The chain has TRBV9 and TRBJ1-5, with D perhaps TRBD1 (6 bases). This CDR3 is built from 18 residues. V was cut by 4 bases and J by 5 bases, with 25 bases left in between. CDR1 is SGDLS, CDR2 YYNGEE, per germline. The CDR3: CASSPRDQGRVRDQPQHF. For the CDR3, the DNA is TGTGCCAGCAGCCCCAGAGATCAGGGGAGGGTTCGGGATCAGCCCCAGCATTTT.

In this sample, this clone turned up a few times. The chain uses TRBV29-1 and TRBJ2-4; D gene uncertain. Germline CDR1 SQVTM, CDR2 ANQGSEA. The CDR3 has 12 residues. V was trimmed by 1 base and J by 5 bases, leaving 6 bases between them. CDR3 sequence: CSVEGHQNIQYF. CDR3 DNA sequence: TGCAGCGTTGAAGGGCACCAAAACATTCAGTACTTC.

A few counts support this clone. The genes are TRBV19 and TRBJ2-7; TRBD1 matches at 8 bases. The V gene end was trimmed by 1 base and the J gene end by 2 bases; junction bases not matched to a gene: 7. Germline CDR1 reads LNHDA; CDR2 reads SQIVND (reference sequence). The CDR3 sequence is 16 residues long. The CDR3 bases are TGTGCCAGTAGTATAGGCCTGGGACAGGCCGCCTACGAGCAGTACTTC. Its protein product is CASSIGLGQAAYEQYF.

The genes are TRBV2 and TRBJ2-7, with 9 bases aligning to TRBD1. V dropped 11 bases and J dropped 1; count of bases not matched to a gene: 9. There are 14 residues in the CDR3. Germline V gives CDR1 SNHLY, CDR2 FYNNEI. The CDR3 loop is CAHSGTGISYEQYF. CDR3 DNA sequence: TGTGCCCATTCCGGGACAGGGATATCCTACGAGCAGTACTTC.

This clone was counted a few times. The V call is TRBV11-2, the J call TRBJ2-6, with TRBD1 matching over 7 bases. Germline CDR1 is SGHAT and CDR2 is FQNNGV. The CDR3 is 18 amino acids. The V gene end was trimmed by 2 bases and the J gene end by 2 bases; junction bases not matched to a gene: 9. CDR3 sequence: CASSLFLTGLAGANVLTF. CDR3 sequence (DNA): TGTGCCAGCAGCTTATTTTTGACAGGGCTTGCTGGGGCCAACGTCCTGACTTTC.

The V call is TRBV9, the J call TRBJ2-1; 8 nucleotides line up with TRBD2. CDR1 and CDR2 (germline): SGDLS, YYNGEE. J lost 13 bases, V lost 3 bases, and 3 bases had no gene match. There are 11 residues in the CDR3. The CDR3 loop is CASSGGLAQFF. DNA of the CDR3: TGTGCCAGCAGCGGTGGACTAGCCCAGTTCTTC.

The sample holds a few counts of this clone. The chain recombines TRBV5-1 with TRBJ2-5; 10 bases are a match to TRBD1. This CDR3 comprises 16 residues. The germline gives CDR1 SGHRS, CDR2 YFSETQ. Unmatched junction bases numbered 7, after V lost 0 bases and J lost 5 bases. This CDR3 reads CASSLDGDRGWETQYF. DNA for the CDR3: TGCGCCAGCAGCTTGGACGGGGACAGGGGTTGGGAGACCCAGTACTTC.